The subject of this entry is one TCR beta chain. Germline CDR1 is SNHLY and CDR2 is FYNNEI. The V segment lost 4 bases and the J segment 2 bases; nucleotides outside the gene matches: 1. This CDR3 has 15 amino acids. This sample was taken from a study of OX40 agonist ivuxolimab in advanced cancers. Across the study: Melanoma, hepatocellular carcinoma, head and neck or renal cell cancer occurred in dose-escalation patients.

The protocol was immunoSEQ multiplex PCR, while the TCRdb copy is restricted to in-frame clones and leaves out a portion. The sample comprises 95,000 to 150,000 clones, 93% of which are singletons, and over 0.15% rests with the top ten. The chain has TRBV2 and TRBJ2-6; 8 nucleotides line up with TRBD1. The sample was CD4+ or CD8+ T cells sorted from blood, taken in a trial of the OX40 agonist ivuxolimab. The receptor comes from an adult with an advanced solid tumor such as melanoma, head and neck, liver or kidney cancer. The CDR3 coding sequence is TGTGCCAGCAGTGGGGACAGGACTGGGGCCAACGTCCTGACTTTC. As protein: CASSGDRTGANVLTF.